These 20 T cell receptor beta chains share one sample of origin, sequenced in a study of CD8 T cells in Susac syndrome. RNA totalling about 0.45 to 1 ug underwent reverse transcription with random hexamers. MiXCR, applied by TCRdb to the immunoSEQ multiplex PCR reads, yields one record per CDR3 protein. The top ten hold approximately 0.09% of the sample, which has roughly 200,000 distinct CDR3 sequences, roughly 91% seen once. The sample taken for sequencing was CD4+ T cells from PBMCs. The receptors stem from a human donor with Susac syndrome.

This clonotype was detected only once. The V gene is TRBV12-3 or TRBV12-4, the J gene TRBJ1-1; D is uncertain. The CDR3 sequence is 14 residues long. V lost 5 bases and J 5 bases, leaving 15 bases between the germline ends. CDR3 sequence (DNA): TGTGCCAGCAGTCCCGGACCCATAAGGACTGAAGCTTTCTTT. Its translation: CASSPGPIRTEAFF.

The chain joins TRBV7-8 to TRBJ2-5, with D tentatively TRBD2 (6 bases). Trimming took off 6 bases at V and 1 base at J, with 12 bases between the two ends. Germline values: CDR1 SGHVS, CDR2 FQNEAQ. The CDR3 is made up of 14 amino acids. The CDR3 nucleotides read TGTGCCAGCAGATACGGGACTGCCCAAGAGACCCAGTACTTC. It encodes CASRYGTAQETQYF.

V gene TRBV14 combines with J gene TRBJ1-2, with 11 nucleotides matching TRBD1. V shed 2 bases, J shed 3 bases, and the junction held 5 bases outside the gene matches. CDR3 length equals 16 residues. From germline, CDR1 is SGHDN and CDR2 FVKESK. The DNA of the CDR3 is TGTGCCAGCAGCCAACTAGGACAGGGGGCGGACTATGGCTACACCTTC. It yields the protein CASSQLGQGADYGYTF.

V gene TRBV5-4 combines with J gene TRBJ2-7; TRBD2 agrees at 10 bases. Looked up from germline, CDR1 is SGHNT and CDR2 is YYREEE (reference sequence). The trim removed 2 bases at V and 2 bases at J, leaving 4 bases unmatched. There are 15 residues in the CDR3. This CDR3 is CASSLLAGPAYEQYF. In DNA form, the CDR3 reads TGTGCCAGCAGCTTACTAGCGGGACCTGCCTACGAGCAGTACTTC.

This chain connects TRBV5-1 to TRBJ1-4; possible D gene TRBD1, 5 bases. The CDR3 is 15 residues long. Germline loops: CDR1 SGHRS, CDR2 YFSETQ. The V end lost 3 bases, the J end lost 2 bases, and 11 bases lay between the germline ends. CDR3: CASSSDRSTNEKLFF. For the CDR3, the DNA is TGCGCCAGCAGCTCAGACAGATCGACTAATGAAAAACTGTTTTTT.

The CDR3 sequence: CASSPEPVTDTQYF. Here the CDR3 DNA reads TGTGCCAGCAGTCCCGAGCCAGTCACAGATACGCAGTATTTT. The gene calls are TRBV28 and TRBJ2-3; D uncertain. The length of the CDR3 is 14 residues. Per germline, CDR1 MDHEN and CDR2 SYDVKM. With 5 bases removed from V and 2 bases from J, the gap between germline ends came to 11 bases.

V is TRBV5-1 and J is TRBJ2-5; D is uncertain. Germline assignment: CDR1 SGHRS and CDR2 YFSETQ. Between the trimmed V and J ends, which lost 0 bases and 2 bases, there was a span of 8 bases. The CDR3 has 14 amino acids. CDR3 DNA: TGCGCCAGCAGCTTGGCCGCCGGGCAAGAGACCCAGTACTTC. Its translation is CASSLAAGQETQYF.

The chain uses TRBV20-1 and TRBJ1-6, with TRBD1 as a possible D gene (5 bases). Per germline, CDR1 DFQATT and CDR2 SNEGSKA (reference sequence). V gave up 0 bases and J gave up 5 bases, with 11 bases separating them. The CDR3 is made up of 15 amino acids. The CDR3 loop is CSARDLAGNNSPLHF. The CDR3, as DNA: TGCAGTGCTAGAGATCTTGCAGGGAATAATTCACCCCTCCACTTT.

This chain's CDR3 is CASSFFSTNEKLFF. The CDR3 nucleotides read TGCGCCAGCAGCTTCTTCTCAACTAATGAAAAACTGTTTTTT. The rearrangement links TRBV5-1 to TRBJ1-4, with unresolved D. Trimming removed 2 bases from V and 0 bases from J, with 5 bases in between. The germline CDR1 and CDR2 sequences are SGHRS and YFSETQ. This CDR3 spans 14 amino acids.

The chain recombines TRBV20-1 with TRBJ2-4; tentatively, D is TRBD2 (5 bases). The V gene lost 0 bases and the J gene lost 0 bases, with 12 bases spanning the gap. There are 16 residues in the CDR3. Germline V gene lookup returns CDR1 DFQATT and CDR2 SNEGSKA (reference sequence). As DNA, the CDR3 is TGCAGTGCTAGAGACGCAGCGGAAACAGCCAAAAACATTCAGTACTTC. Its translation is CSARDAAETAKNIQYF.

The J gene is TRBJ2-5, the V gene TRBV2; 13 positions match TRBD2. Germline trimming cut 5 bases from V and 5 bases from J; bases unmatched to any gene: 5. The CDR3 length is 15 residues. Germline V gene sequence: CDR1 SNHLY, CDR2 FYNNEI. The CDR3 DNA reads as TGTGCCAGCAGTTTGGGACTAGCGGGATCGGAGACCCAGTACTTC. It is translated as CASSLGLAGSETQYF.

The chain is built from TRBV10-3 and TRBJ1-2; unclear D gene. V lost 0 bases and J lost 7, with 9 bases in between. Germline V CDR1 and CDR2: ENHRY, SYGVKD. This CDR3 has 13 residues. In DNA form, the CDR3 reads TGTGCCATCAGTGAGTCAACCCGGGGTGGCTACACCTTC. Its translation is CAISESTRGGYTF.

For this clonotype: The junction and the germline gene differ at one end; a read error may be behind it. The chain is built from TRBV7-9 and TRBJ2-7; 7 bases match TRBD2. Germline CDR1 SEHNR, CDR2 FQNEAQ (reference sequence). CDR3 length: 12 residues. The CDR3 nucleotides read TGTGCCAGCAGCTTAGCGGGGGGGGATCCCGACTTC. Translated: CASSLAGGDPDF.

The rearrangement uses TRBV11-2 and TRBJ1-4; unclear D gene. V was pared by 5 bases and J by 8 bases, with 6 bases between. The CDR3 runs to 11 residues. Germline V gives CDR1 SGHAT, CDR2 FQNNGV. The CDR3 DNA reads TGTGCCAGCAGCACCCTCGAAAAACTGTTTTTT. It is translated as CASSTLEKLFF.

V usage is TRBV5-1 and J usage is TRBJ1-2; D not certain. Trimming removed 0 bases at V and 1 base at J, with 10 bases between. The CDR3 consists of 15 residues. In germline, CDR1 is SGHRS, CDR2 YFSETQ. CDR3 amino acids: CASSLVGQFNYGYTF. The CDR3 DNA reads TGCGCCAGCAGCTTGGTTGGCCAGTTTAACTATGGCTACACCTTC.

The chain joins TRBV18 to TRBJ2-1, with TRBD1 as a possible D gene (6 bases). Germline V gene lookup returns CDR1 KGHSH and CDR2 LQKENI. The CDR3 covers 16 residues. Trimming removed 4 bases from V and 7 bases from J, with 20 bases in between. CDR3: CASSLHRDSVENEQFF. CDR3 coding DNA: TGTGCCAGCTCACTACACAGGGATTCGGTCGAGAATGAGCAGTTCTTC.

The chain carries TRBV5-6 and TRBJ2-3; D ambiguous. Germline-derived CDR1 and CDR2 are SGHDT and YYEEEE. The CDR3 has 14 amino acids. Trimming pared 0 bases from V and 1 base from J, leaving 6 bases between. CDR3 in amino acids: CASSLGSGTDTQYF. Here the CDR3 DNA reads TGTGCCAGCAGCTTGGGCAGCGGCACAGATACGCAGTATTTT. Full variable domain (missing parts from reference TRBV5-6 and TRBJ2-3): DAGVTQSPTHLIKTRGQQVTLRCSPKSGHDTVSWYQQALGQGPQFIFQYYEEEERQRGNFPDRFSGHQFPNYSSELNVNALLLGDSALYLCASSLGSGTDTQYFGPGTRLTVL.

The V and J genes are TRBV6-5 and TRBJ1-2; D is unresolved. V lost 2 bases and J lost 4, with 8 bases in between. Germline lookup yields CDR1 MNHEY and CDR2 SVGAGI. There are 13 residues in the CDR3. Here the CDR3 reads CASSYDEAYGYTF. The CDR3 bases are TGTGCCAGCAGTTACGACGAAGCCTATGGCTACACCTTC.

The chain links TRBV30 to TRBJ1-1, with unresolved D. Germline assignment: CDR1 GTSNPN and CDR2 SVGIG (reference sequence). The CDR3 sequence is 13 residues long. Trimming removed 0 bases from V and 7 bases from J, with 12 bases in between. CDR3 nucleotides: TGTGCCTGGAGTGTAGCGGTCGGCAGTGAAGCTTTCTTT. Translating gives CAWSVAVGSEAFF.

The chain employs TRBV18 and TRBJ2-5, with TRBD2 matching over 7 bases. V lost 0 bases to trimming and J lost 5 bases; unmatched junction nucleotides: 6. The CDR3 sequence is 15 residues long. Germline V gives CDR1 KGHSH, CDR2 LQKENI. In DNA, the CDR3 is TGTGCCAGCTCACCACCTACGGGGAGGGGTGAGACCCAGTACTTC. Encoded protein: CASSPPTGRGETQYF.